What follows are 30 T cell receptor beta chains derived from one specimen sequenced in a study of blood T cell repertoires in COVID-19. Using immunoSEQ multiplex PCR, the repertoire was profiled, and TCRdb retains in-frame clones only, with some absent. The top ten clones hold under 2.5% of a sample with over 250,000 clones, just under 90% of them seen once. The source material was PBMCs or T cells enriched from blood (not recorded which). The receptors come from a woman in her sixties who had recovered from COVID-19.

This clone was recorded only once. The chain couples TRBV19 to TRBJ1-5; possibly TRBD1 for D (6 bases). The CDR3 is 13 amino acids. Per the germline V gene, CDR1 is LNHDA and CDR2 is SQIVND (reference sequence). The V and J ends lost 6 bases and 7 bases respectively, with 13 bases between them. The CDR3 DNA reads as TGTGCCAGTAGATTGGGGGCGGAACAGCCCCAGCATTTT. Translating it yields CASRLGAEQPQHF.

The V call is TRBV27, the J call TRBJ2-2; D is perhaps TRBD2 (6 bases). Trimming stripped 3 bases from V and 6 bases from J, with 11 bases between. CDR3 length: 14 amino acids. The V gene's germline CDR1 is MNHEY and CDR2 SMNVEV (reference sequence). The CDR3 DNA is TGTGCCAGCAGTTTCGGAAGGGAGGCCGGGGAGCTGTTTTTT. Translated, it gives CASSFGREAGELFF.

This clone appeared a few times. This chain's CDR3 is CASSLGEGVSEKLFF. The CDR3 region has the DNA TGCGCCAGCAGCTTGGGCGAAGGGGTTAGTGAAAAACTGTTTTTT. The V and J genes are TRBV5-1 and TRBJ1-4; D might be TRBD1 (5 bases). V was trimmed by 0 bases and J by 7 bases, leaving 13 bases between them. In germline, CDR1 is SGHRS, CDR2 YFSETQ. There are 15 residues in the CDR3.

This clone was counted once. The V gene is TRBV7-3, the J gene TRBJ2-3; D possibly corresponds to TRBD2 (7 bases). CDR3 length equals 16 residues. CDR1 is SGHTA, CDR2 FQGTGA, per germline. The V gene lost 5 bases and the J gene lost 4 bases, with 19 bases spanning the gap. The CDR3 bases are TGTGCCAGCAGCCTCGGGGGGCCAGTTGTCGCAGATACGCAGTATTTT. Translation: CASSLGGPVVADTQYF.

The V gene is TRBV7-9, the J gene TRBJ2-3; TRBD1 might be the D (5 bases). V lost 4 bases and J 6 bases, leaving 17 bases between the germline ends. CDR1 is SEHNR, CDR2 FQNEAQ, per germline (reference sequence). This CDR3 contains 15 residues. The chain's CDR3 is CASSSGQDKADTQYF. CDR3 coding DNA: TGTGCCAGCAGCTCAGGGCAGGATAAGGCGGATACGCAGTATTTT.

The chain links TRBV18 to TRBJ2-1; 11 bases fit TRBD2. V shed 2 bases and J 0 bases; nucleotides not matched to a gene: 6. The germline CDR1 and CDR2 sequences are KGHSH and LQKENI. The CDR3 runs 18 residues. The CDR3 DNA is TGTGCCAGCTCACCAACCGGACTAGCGGGTACCTCCTACAATGAGCAGTTCTTC. As protein: CASSPTGLAGTSYNEQFF.

This clone came up once. The CDR3 region has the DNA TGTGCCTGGAGGAGGGGGCCCGGAGATACGCAGTATTTT. It codes for CAWRRGPGDTQYF. The chain carries TRBV30 and TRBJ2-3; 7 bases are shared with TRBD1. The junction had 5 bases not matched to a gene; V was cut back by 3 bases and J by 5 bases. This CDR3 comprises 13 residues. Looked up from germline, CDR1 is GTSNPN and CDR2 is SVGIG (reference sequence).

The chain uses TRBV29-1 and TRBJ1-2, with TRBD1 matching 9 bases. The V gene's germline CDR1 is SQVTM and CDR2 ANQGSEA. The V gene end was trimmed by 6 bases and the J gene end by 4 bases; junction bases not matched to a gene: 3. The CDR3 runs 12 residues. CDR3 sequence reads: CSVPGQGYGYTF. The CDR3, as DNA: TGCAGCGTGCCGGGACAGGGCTATGGCTACACCTTC.

This rearrangement joins TRBV10-1 to TRBJ2-3; D is ambiguous. V lost 0 bases to trimming and J lost 7 bases, with 5 bases between them. Germline CDR1 is WNHNN and CDR2 is SYGVQD (reference sequence). The CDR3 loop spans 12 amino acids. The CDR3 spells CASSESSYTQYF. The CDR3 bases are TGCGCCAGCAGTGAGTCCTCCTATACGCAGTATTTT.

There are a few counts of this clone. The chain joins TRBV9 to TRBJ2-6; tentative D call: TRBD1 (6 bases). Trimming pared 3 bases from V and 3 bases from J, leaving 10 bases between. This CDR3 comprises 15 residues. The V gene's germline CDR1 is SGDLS and CDR2 YYNGEE. This chain's CDR3 is CASSATGHGANVLTF. The CDR3 coding sequence is TGTGCCAGCAGCGCGACAGGTCATGGGGCCAACGTCCTGACTTTC.

The rearrangement links TRBV27 to TRBJ2-5; D perhaps matches TRBD2 (7 bases). This CDR3 has 14 residues. Trimming left V 2 bases short and J 5 bases short, with 12 bases between. Looked up from germline, CDR1 is MNHEY and CDR2 is SMNVEV (reference sequence). The CDR3 region is CASSLRGARETQYF. The CDR3 DNA reads TGTGCCAGCAGTTTACGGGGGGCGCGGGAGACCCAGTACTTC.

The chain employs TRBV4-1 and TRBJ2-3; the D gene is possibly TRBD2 (5 bases). V was clipped by 1 base and J by 2 bases, with 13 bases between them. This CDR3 has 16 residues. Germline V gene sequence: CDR1 MGHRA, CDR2 YSYEKL. In DNA, the CDR3 is TGCGCCAGCAGCCAAGGGGAGCCGACACTCACAGATACGCAGTATTTT. Translation gives CASSQGEPTLTDTQYF.

This clone was observed a handful of times. The chain links TRBV5-4 to TRBJ2-7, with 10 bases lining up with TRBD1. The length of the CDR3 is 13 residues. J was trimmed by 5 bases and V by 3 bases; bases with no gene match: 2. Germline V lookup: CDR1 SGHNT, CDR2 YYREEE (reference sequence). The CDR3 here is CASSWGQGNEQYF. The CDR3, as DNA: TGTGCCAGCAGCTGGGGACAGGGGAACGAGCAGTACTTC.

The chain's CDR3 is CASSLAWDSSNYGYTF. The DNA for the CDR3 is TGTGCCAGCAGCTTAGCCTGGGACAGCTCTAACTATGGCTACACCTTC. The chain carries TRBV11-3 and TRBJ1-2; 7 positions agree with TRBD1. Per the germline V gene, CDR1 is SGHNT and CDR2 is YENEEA. J lost 0 bases, V lost 1 base, and 5 bases had no gene match. The CDR3 consists of 16 residues.

J is TRBJ1-1 and V is TRBV3-1 (or the pseudogene TRBV3-2); no firm D call. Between the trimmed V and J ends, which lost 1 base and 11 bases, there was a span of 14 bases. The CDR3 is made up of 13 amino acids. The germline gives CDR1 LGHDT, CDR2 YNNKEL (reference sequence). CDR3 sequence: CASSQVDTGGAFF. CDR3 DNA: TGTGCCAGCAGCCAAGTAGACACCGGAGGGGCTTTCTTT.

This rearrangement joins TRBV5-1 to TRBJ2-5, with TRBD2 identical over 12 bases. The V and J ends lost 6 bases and 5 bases, in that order; junction bases with no gene match: 8. CDR1 is SGHRS and CDR2 is YFSETQ in the germline V gene. The CDR3 length is 15 residues. The CDR3 bases are TGCGCCAGCACCGACCTAGCGGGGGGGCTGGAGACCCAGTACTTC. It codes for CASTDLAGGLETQYF.

This rearrangement joins TRBV6-5 to TRBJ1-2; no clear D. This CDR3 spans 15 amino acids. CDR1 MNHEY and CDR2 SVGAGI come from the germline V gene. V was pared by 2 bases and J by 0 bases, with 10 bases between. CDR3 coding DNA: TGTGCCAGCAGTTACATGGAGGGCCCTAACTATGGCTACACCTTC. Translation gives CASSYMEGPNYGYTF.

The chain is built from TRBV19 and TRBJ1-2; 10 positions agree with TRBD1. Germline CDR1 LNHDA, CDR2 SQIVND (reference sequence). Losses at the gene ends were 5 bases for V and 1 base for J; bases not matched to a gene: 7. The CDR3 sequence is 16 residues long. CDR3 region: CASSSDRGQFNYGYTF. The CDR3 DNA is TGTGCCAGTAGTTCAGACAGGGGGCAGTTTAACTATGGCTACACCTTC.

V is TRBV6-5 and J is TRBJ1-2; 8 positions agree with TRBD1. The length of the CDR3 is 14 residues. V lost 7 bases to trimming and J lost 4 bases; unmatched junction nucleotides: 8. CDR1 and CDR2 (germline): MNHEY, SVGAGI. This chain's CDR3 is CASKGDRLSYGYTF. CDR3 DNA sequence: TGTGCCAGCAAAGGGGACAGGCTAAGCTATGGCTACACCTTC.

The CDR3 loop is CASRPQGAGEKLFF. CDR3 sequence (DNA): TGTGCCAGTAGACCACAGGGGGCGGGTGAAAAACTGTTTTTT. The chain links TRBV19 to TRBJ1-4; TRBD1 matches at 9 bases. Trimming took 6 bases from V and 7 from J; bases not matched to a gene: 6. This CDR3 comprises 14 residues. Germline CDR1 and CDR2: LNHDA and SQIVND (reference sequence).

V is TRBV6-5 and J is TRBJ1-4; unclear D gene. Germline V CDR1 and CDR2: MNHEY, SVGAGI. The length of the CDR3 is 15 residues. The ends were cut back, 0 bases at V and 5 bases at J, with 10 bases in the middle. CDR3 bases: TGTGCCAGCAGTTACTCGTGGCACCTCAATGAAAAACTGTTTTTT. Amino acid sequence: CASSYSWHLNEKLFF.

In this sample, this clone turned up a few times. V and J are TRBV7-9 and TRBJ1-2; 7 nucleotides align to TRBD1. The CDR3 runs 17 residues. The ends lost 1 base at V and 4 bases at J; junction bases unmatched: 12. Germline values: CDR1 SEHNR, CDR2 FQNEAQ (reference sequence). In nucleotides, the CDR3 is TGTGCCAGCAGCTTAGAGAGGGGGCATCCCATCGGCTATGGCTACACCTTC. Its translation is CASSLERGHPIGYGYTF.

The chain employs TRBV12-3 or TRBV12-4 and TRBJ1-5; no clear D gene. The CDR3 spans 13 residues. Trimming took off 6 bases at V and 9 bases at J, with 15 bases between the two ends. The CDR3 nucleotides are TGTGCCAGCAGGGATGGGCTTTTCGGGCCCCAGCATTTT. Its protein product is CASRDGLFGPQHF.

This chain joins TRBV4-1 and TRBJ2-7, with D unclear. Germline loops: CDR1 MGHRA, CDR2 YSYEKL. V lost 0 bases, J lost 7 bases, and 19 bases lay in between. The CDR3 consists of 16 residues. This CDR3 is CASSQEFVGGWSEQYF. DNA of the CDR3: TGCGCCAGCAGCCAAGAATTTGTCGGCGGCTGGAGTGAGCAGTACTTC.

The CDR3 is CASSYRTGDSPLHF. The DNA for the CDR3 is TGTGCCAGCAGTTATAGGACAGGGGATTCACCCCTCCACTTT. The rearrangement links TRBV6-6 to TRBJ1-6; 9 positions agree with TRBD1. The V segment lost 3 bases and the J segment 8 bases; nucleotides outside the gene matches: 2. Germline loops: CDR1 MNHNY, CDR2 SVGAGI (reference sequence). CDR3 length equals 14 residues.

The chain has TRBV5-1 and TRBJ1-2; D call uncertain. The CDR3 spans 11 residues. V was shortened by 0 bases and J by 13 bases, with 10 bases between the two germline ends. Germline V CDR1 and CDR2: SGHRS, YFSETQ. The CDR3 spells CASSLASVTTF. The CDR3 nucleotides are TGCGCCAGCAGCTTGGCCAGCGTTACCACCTTC.

The gene calls are TRBV5-1 and TRBJ2-5; TRBD1 aligns across 7 bases. CDR1 and CDR2 (germline): SGHRS, YFSETQ. The V gene end was trimmed by 0 bases and the J gene end by 2 bases; junction bases not matched to a gene: 4. The CDR3 extends over 15 amino acids. Here the CDR3 reads CASSLAAGGQETQYF. The CDR3 DNA sequence: TGCGCCAGCAGCTTGGCGGCAGGGGGACAAGAGACCCAGTACTTC. The whole variable domain, remainder taken from reference TRBV5-1 and TRBJ2-5, is KAGVTQTPRYLIKTRGQQVTLSCSPISGHRSVSWYQQTPGQGLQFLFEYFSETQRNKGNFPGRFSGRQFSNSRSEMNVSTLELGDSALYLCASSLAAGGQETQYFGPGTRLLVL.

The chain is built from TRBV6-5 and TRBJ1-5; TRBD1 is a possible D gene (6 bases). The ends were cut back, 8 bases at V and 2 bases at J, with 13 bases in the middle. Germline lookup yields CDR1 MNHEY and CDR2 SVGAGI. The CDR3 is made up of 14 amino acids. CDR3 loop: CASPPPGGNQPQHF. In DNA, the CDR3 is TGTGCCAGCCCCCCGCCAGGGGGCAATCAGCCCCAGCATTTT.

The V and J genes are TRBV27 and TRBJ1-5, with 7 bases that match TRBD1. This CDR3 has 16 amino acids. V was pared by 5 bases and J by 6 bases, with 13 bases of the junction left unmatched. From germline, CDR1 is MNHEY and CDR2 SMNVEV (reference sequence). This CDR3 reads CASSRDTGVNGQPQHF. CDR3 DNA: TGTGCCAGCAGTCGAGACACAGGGGTTAATGGTCAGCCCCAGCATTTT.

The chain employs TRBV29-1 and TRBJ1-2; 7 positions agree with TRBD1. This CDR3 has 14 residues. The ends lost 1 base at V and 0 bases at J; junction bases unmatched: 2. Germline CDR1 SQVTM, CDR2 ANQGSEA. The CDR3 coding sequence is TGCAGCGTTGAAGGCGACAGGGCTAACTATGGCTACACCTTC. Translation: CSVEGDRANYGYTF.